A selection of T cell receptor beta chains follows, all from one sample in a study of OX40 agonist ivuxolimab in advanced cancers. Here immunoSEQ multiplex PCR was the method, and the copy in TCRdb shows in-frame clones only, minus some. This sample has roughly 97,000 clones, with over 85% found just once. The sequences come from CD4+ or CD8+ T cells sorted from blood, collected in a trial of the OX40 agonist ivuxolimab. These receptors were collected from an adult with an advanced solid tumor such as melanoma, head and neck, liver or kidney cancer. The CDR3 runs from the conserved cysteine through the conserved F or W. D genes are given only for firm matches. Only some rows state a clone size, as once, few, many or a class for expanded clones.

abundance,j_gene,v_gene,len,d_gene,CDR3nt,CDR3aa
few,TRBJ2-7,TRBV7-6,16,NA,TGTGCCAGCAGCTTAATCCAGGGGTCCCGCTCCTACGAGCAGTACTTC,CASSLIQGSRSYEQYF
NA,TRBJ2-1,TRBV5-4,17,NA,TGTGCCAGCAGCTTGGCCTTAGGGGTCTTTCCCGGCAATGAGCAGTTCTTC,CASSLALGVFPGNEQFF
NA,TRBJ1-4,TRBV28,13,NA,TGTGCCAGCAGTTTATCCAGCCATGAAAAACTGTTTTTT,CASSLSSHEKLFF
NA,TRBJ1-1,TRBV28,14,TRBD1,TGTGCCAGCTATAGAACAGGGGGACATACTGAAGCTTTCTTT,CASYRTGGHTEAFF
NA,TRBJ2-7,TRBV2,14,TRBD1,TGTGCCAGCCATTCGGGACAGGGTTCCTACGAGCAGTACTTC,CASHSGQGSYEQYF
NA,TRBJ1-1,TRBV19,13,TRBD1,TGTGCCAGTAGTAGGCAGGGGGGGACTGAAGCTTTCTTT,CASSRQGGTEAFF
NA,TRBJ2-4,TRBV19,15,NA,TGTGCCAGTAGTATACAGGGTTCGGACAAAAACATTCAGTACTTC,CASSIQGSDKNIQYF
NA,TRBJ2-3,TRBV7-8,13,NA,TGTGCCAGCAGCTTGGGGGCGGCGGATACGCAGTATTTT,CASSLGAADTQYF
NA,TRBJ2-7,TRBV5-1,15,TRBD1,TGCGCCAGCAGCGATCCGGGACAGACCACCTACGAGCAGTACTTC,CASSDPGQTTYEQYF
NA,TRBJ2-2,TRBV7-9,9,NA,TGTGCCAGCAACGGGGAGCTGTTTTTT,CASNGELFF
NA,TRBJ1-3,TRBV6-4,15,NA,TGTGCCAGCAGTGACGACATCAACTCTGGAAACACCATATATTTT,CASSDDINSGNTIYF
NA,TRBJ1-4,TRBV5-1,13,NA,TGCGCCAGCAGCTTGACAGCTAATGAAAAACTGTTTTTT,CASSLTANEKLFF
NA,TRBJ2-5,TRBV18,16,TRBD2,TGTGCCAGCTCACCCCTAGCGGGGGGGCCCCTGGAGACCCAGTACTTC,CASSPLAGGPLETQYF
NA,TRBJ2-1,TRBV5-8,11,NA,TGTGCCAGCAGGTCCTACAATGAGCAGTTCTTC,CASRSYNEQFF
once,TRBJ2-3,TRBV7-6,16,TRBD1,TGTGCCAGCAGCCCCCTGACAGGGGGTGGCACAGATACGCAGTATTTT,CASSPLTGGGTDTQYF
NA,TRBJ2-5,TRBV6-5,13,NA,TGTGCCAGCAGTTACCGGCTCGGTGAGACCCAGTACTTC,CASSYRLGETQYF
NA,TRBJ2-6,TRBV28,15,NA,TGTGCCAGCAGTTTTTTGGCCTCTGGGGCCAACGTCCTGACTTTC,CASSFLASGANVLTF
NA,TRBJ1-2,TRBV28,16,NA,TGTGCCAGCAGTTTCGCAGCCTCGACAGCTAACTATGGCTACACCTTC,CASSFAASTANYGYTF
NA,TRBJ2-6,TRBV7-6,16,NA,TGTGCCAGCAGCTTAATAAGTGGGGCTGGGGCCAACGTCCTGACTTTC,CASSLISGAGANVLTF
once,TRBJ2-1,TRBV18,14,NA,TGTGCCAGCTCCCCGGGACTGAGTTACAATGAGCAGTTCTTC,CASSPGLSYNEQFF
NA,TRBJ1-1,TRBV18,17,TRBD1,TGTGCCAGCTCACGCTATGACAGGGTGCCCGGGGACACTGAAGCTTTCTTT,CASSRYDRVPGDTEAFF
few,TRBJ2-2,TRBV19,16,NA,TGTGCCAGTAGTATGGTTAGGGCCTCGGCAGGCGGGGAGCTGTTTTTT,CASSMVRASAGGELFF
NA,TRBJ2-7,TRBV14,14,TRBD1,TGTGCCAGCAGCCACGGACAGGGAAACTACGAGCAGTACTTC,CASSHGQGNYEQYF
once,TRBJ1-3,TRBV14,14,NA,TGTGCCAGCAGCCAAGGACTGACTGGAAACACCATATATTTT,CASSQGLTGNTIYF
few,TRBJ2-3,TRBV10-1,15,TRBD2,TGCGCCAGCAGTGAGTTTAGCGGGGGAGGAGATACGCAGTATTTT,CASSEFSGGGDTQYF
NA,TRBJ1-3,TRBV6-5,13,NA,TGTGCCAGCAGTTACTTGGACGGAAACACCATATATTTT,CASSYLDGNTIYF
once,TRBJ2-5,TRBV5-4,14,NA,TGTGCCAGCAGCTTGGCAGGGTACCAAGAGACCCAGTACTTC,CASSLAGYQETQYF